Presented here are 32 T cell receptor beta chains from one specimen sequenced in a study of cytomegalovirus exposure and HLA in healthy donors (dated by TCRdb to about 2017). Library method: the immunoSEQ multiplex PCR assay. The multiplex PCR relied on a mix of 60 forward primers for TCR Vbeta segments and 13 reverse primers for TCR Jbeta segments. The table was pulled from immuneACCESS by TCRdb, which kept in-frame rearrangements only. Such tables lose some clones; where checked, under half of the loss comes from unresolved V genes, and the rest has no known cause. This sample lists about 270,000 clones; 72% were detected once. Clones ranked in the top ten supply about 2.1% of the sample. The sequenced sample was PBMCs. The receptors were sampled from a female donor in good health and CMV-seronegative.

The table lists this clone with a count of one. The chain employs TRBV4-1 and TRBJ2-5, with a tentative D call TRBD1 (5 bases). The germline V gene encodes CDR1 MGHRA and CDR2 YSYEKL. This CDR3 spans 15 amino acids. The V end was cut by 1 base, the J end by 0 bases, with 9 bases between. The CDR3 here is CASSQGQLDQETQYF. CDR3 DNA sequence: TGCGCCAGCAGCCAAGGACAGCTAGACCAAGAGACCCAGTACTTC.

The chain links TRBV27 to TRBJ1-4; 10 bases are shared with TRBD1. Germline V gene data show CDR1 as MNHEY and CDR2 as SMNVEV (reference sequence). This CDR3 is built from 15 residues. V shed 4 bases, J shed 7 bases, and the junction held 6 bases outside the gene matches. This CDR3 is CASSSRTGGPEKLFF. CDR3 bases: TGTGCCAGCAGTTCCCGGACAGGGGGACCTGAAAAACTGTTTTTT.

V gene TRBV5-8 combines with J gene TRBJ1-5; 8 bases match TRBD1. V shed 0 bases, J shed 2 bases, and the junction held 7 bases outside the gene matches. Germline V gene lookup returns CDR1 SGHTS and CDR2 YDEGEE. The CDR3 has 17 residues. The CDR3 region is CASSLGRTGRGNQPQHF. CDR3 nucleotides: TGTGCCAGCAGCTTGGGCCGGACAGGGAGAGGCAATCAGCCCCAGCATTTT.

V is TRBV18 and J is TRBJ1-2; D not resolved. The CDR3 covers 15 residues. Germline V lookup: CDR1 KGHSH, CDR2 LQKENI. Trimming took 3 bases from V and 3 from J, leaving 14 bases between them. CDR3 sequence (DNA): TGTGCCAGCTCACCTGGTACCGGAGGAGACTATGGCTACACCTTC. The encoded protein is CASSPGTGGDYGYTF.

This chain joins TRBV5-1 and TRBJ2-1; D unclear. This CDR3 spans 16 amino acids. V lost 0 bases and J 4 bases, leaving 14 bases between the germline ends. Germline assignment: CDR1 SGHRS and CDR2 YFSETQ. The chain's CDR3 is CASSLVVAPQYNEQFF. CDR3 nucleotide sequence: TGCGCCAGCAGCTTGGTGGTGGCTCCTCAATACAATGAGCAGTTCTTC.

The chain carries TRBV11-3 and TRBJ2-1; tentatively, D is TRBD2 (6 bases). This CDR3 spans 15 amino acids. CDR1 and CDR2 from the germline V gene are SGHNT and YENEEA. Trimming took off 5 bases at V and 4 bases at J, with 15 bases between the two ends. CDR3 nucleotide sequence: TGTGCCAGCAGCAAAGGGGACTTACCATACAATGAGCAGTTCTTC. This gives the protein CASSKGDLPYNEQFF. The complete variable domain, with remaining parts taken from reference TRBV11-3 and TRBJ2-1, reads EAGVVQSPRYKIIEKKQPVAFWCNPISGHNTLYWYLQNLGQGPELLIRYENEEAVDDSQLPKDRFSAERLKGVDSTLKIQPAELGDSAVYLCASSKGDLPYNEQFFGPGTRLTVL.

The CDR3 DNA follows: TGTGCCAGCAGCTTAGTGGGACTAGCGGGGAATGAGCAGTTCTTC. This sequence encodes CASSLVGLAGNEQFF. The rearrangement links TRBV7-2 to TRBJ2-1; 13 bases are shared with TRBD2. The CDR3 loop spans 15 amino acids. Germline trimming cut 1 base from V and 7 bases from J; bases unmatched to any gene: 1. Germline loops: CDR1 SGHTA, CDR2 FQGNSA.

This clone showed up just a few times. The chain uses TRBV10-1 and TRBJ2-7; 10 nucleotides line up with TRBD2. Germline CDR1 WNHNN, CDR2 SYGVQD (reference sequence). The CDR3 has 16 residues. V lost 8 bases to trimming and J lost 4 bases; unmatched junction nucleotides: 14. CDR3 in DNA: TGCGCCAGCGGGCCACACAAGCGGGAGGGCCAATACGAGCAGTACTTC. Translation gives CASGPHKREGQYEQYF.

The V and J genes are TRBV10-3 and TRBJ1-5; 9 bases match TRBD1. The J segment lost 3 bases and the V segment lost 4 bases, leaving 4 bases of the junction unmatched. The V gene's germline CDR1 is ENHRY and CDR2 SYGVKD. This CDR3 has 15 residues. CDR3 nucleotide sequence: TGTGCCATCAGTGTGGGACAGGGTAACAATCAGCCCCAGCATTTT. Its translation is CAISVGQGNNQPQHF.

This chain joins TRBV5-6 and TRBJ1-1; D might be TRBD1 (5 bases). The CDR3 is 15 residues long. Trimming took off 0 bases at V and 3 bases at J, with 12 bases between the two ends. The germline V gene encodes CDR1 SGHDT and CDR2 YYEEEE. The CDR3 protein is CASSLENRMDTEAFF. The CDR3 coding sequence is TGTGCCAGCAGCTTGGAAAACAGGATGGACACTGAAGCTTTCTTT.

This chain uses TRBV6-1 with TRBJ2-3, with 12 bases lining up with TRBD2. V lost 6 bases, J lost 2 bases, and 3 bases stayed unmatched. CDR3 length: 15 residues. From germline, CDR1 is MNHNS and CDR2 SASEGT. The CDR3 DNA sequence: TGTGCCAGCAGGAGGACTAGCGGGAACACAGATACGCAGTATTTT. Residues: CASRRTSGNTDTQYF.

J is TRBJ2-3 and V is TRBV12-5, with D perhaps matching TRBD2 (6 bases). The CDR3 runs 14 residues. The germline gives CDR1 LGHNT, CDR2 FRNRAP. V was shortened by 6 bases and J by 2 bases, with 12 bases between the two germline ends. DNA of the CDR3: TGTGCTAGTGGGTCTAGCGCTAACACAGATACGCAGTATTTT. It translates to CASGSSANTDTQYF.

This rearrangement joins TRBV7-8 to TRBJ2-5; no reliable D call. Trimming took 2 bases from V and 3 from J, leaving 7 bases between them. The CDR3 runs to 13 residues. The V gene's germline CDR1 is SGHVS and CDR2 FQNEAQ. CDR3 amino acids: CASSLSLKETQYF. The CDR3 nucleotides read TGTGCCAGCAGCTTATCCCTAAAAGAGACCCAGTACTTC.

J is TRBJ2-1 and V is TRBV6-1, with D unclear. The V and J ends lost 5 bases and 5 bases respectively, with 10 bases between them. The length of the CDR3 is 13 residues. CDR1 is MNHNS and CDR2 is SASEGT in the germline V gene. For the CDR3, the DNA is TGTGCCAGCAGTATTTGGCAGAACAATGAGCAGTTCTTC. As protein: CASSIWQNNEQFF.

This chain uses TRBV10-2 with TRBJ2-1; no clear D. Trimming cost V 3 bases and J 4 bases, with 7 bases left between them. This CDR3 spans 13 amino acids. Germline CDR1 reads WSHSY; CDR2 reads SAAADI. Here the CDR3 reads CASSDLSYNEQFF. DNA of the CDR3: TGCGCCAGCAGTGATCTGAGTTACAATGAGCAGTTCTTC.

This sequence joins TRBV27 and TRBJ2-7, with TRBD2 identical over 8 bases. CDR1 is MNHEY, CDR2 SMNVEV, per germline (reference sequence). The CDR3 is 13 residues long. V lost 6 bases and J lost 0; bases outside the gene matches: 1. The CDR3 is CASRSGSSYEQYF. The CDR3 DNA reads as TGTGCCAGCAGGAGCGGGAGCTCCTACGAGCAGTACTTC.

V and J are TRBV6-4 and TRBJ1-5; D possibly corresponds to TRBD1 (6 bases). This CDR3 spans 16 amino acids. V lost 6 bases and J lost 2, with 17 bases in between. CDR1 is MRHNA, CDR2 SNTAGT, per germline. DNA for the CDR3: TGTGCCAGCAGCCCTCGGGGGGGCGCAGGCAATCAGCCCCAGCATTTT. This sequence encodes CASSPRGGAGNQPQHF.

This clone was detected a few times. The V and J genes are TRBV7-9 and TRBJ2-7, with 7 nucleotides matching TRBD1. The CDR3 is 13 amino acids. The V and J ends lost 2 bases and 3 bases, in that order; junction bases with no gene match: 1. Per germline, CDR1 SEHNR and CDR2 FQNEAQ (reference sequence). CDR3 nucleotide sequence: TGTGCCAGCAGCTTACAGGGGGACTACGAGCAGTACTTC. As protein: CASSLQGDYEQYF.

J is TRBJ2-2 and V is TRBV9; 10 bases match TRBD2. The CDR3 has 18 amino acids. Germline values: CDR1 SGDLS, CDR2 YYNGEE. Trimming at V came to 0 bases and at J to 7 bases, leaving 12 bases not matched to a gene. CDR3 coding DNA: TGTGCCAGCAGCGTAGGACTAGCGGGTGGGGGGCCGGTCGGGGAGCTGTTTTTT. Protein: CASSVGLAGGGPVGELFF.

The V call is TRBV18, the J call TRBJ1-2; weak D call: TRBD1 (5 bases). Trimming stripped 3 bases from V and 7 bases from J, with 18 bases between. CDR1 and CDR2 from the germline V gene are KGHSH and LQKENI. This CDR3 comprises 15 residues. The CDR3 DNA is TGTGCCAGCTCACCCCTGATGGACGGAGGGGCTGGCTACACCTTC. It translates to CASSPLMDGGAGYTF.

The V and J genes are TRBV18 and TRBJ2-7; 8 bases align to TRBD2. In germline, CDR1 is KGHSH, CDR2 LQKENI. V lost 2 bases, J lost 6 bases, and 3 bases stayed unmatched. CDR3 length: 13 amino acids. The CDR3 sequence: CASSPGTSSEQYF. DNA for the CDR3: TGTGCCAGCTCACCAGGGACTAGTTCCGAGCAGTACTTC.

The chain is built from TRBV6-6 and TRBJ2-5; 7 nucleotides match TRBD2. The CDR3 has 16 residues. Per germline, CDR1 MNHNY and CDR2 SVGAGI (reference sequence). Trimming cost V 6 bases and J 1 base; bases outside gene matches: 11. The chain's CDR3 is CASSMGTNLLQETQYF. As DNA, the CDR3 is TGTGCCAGCAGCATGGGGACTAACCTCCTCCAAGAGACCCAGTACTTC.

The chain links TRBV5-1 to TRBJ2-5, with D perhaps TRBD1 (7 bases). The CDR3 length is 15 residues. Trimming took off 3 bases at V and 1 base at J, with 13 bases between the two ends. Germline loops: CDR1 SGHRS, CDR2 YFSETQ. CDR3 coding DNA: TGCGCCAGCAGCTCAGGGGGACTGCCCCAAGAGACCCAGTACTTC. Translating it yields CASSSGGLPQETQYF.

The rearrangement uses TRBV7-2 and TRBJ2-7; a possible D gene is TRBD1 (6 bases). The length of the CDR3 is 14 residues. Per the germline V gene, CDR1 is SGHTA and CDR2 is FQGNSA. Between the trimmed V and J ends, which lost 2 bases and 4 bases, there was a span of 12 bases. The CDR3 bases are TGTGCCAGCAGCTTAATCGCACAGGGATACGAGCAGTACTTC. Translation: CASSLIAQGYEQYF.

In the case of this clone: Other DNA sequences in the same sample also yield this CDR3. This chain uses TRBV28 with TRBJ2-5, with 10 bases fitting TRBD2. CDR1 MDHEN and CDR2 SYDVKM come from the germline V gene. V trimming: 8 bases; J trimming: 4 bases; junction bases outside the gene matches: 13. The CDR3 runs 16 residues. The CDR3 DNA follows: TGTGCCAGCCGGGCTAGCGGGAGTGAGTTCCTAGAGACCCAGTACTTC. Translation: CASRASGSEFLETQYF.

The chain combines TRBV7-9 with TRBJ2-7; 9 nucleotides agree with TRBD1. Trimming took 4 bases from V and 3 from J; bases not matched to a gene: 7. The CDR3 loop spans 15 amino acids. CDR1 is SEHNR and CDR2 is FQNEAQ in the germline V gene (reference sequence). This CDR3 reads CASSSPGTGIYEQYF. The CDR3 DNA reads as TGTGCCAGCAGCTCTCCCGGGACAGGGATCTACGAGCAGTACTTC. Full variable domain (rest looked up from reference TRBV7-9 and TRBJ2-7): DTGVSQNPRHKITKRGQNVTFRCDPISEHNRLYWYRQTLGQGPEFLTYFQNEAQLEKSRLLSDRFSAERPKGSFSTLEIQRTEQGDSAMYLCASSSPGTGIYEQYFGPGTRLTVT.

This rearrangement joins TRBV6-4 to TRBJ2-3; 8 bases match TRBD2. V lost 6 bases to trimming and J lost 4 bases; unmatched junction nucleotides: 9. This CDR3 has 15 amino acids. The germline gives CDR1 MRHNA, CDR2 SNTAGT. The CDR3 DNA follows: TGTGCCAGCAGGCCCCGGGAGGGGGTCGCAGATACGCAGTATTTT. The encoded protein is CASRPREGVADTQYF.

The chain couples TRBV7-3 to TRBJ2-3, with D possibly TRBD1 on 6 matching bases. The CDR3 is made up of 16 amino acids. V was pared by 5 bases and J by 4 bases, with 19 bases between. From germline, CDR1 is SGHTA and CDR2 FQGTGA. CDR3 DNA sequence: TGTGCCAGCAGCCTCCTTAATAGGGGGAGTGCAGATACGCAGTATTTT. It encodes CASSLLNRGSADTQYF.

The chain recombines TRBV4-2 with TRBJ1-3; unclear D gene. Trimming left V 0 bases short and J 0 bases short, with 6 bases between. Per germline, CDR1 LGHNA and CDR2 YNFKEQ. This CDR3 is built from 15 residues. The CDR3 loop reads CASSQDHISGNTIYF. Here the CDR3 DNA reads TGTGCCAGCAGCCAAGATCACATCTCTGGAAACACCATATATTTT.

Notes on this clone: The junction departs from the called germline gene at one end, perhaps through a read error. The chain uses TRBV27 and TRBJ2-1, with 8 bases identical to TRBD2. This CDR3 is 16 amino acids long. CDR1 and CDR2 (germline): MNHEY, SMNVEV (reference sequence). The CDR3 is CATSLSSGSLTNEQFF. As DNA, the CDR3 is TGTGCCACCAGTTTATCCAGCGGGAGCCTCACTAATGAGCAGTTCTTC.

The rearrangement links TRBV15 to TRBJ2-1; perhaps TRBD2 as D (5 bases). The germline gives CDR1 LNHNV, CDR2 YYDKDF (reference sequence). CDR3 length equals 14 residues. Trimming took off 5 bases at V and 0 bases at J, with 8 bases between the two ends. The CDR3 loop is CATSLSGSYNEQFF. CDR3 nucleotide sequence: TGTGCCACCAGCCTAAGCGGCTCCTACAATGAGCAGTTCTTC.

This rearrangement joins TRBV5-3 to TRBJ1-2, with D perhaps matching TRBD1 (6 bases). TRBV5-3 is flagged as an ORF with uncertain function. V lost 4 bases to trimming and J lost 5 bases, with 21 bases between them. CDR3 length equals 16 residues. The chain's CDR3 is CARSHGGGAGGYGYTF. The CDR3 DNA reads TGTGCCAGAAGCCACGGAGGGGGAGCCGGGGGGTATGGCTACACCTTC.